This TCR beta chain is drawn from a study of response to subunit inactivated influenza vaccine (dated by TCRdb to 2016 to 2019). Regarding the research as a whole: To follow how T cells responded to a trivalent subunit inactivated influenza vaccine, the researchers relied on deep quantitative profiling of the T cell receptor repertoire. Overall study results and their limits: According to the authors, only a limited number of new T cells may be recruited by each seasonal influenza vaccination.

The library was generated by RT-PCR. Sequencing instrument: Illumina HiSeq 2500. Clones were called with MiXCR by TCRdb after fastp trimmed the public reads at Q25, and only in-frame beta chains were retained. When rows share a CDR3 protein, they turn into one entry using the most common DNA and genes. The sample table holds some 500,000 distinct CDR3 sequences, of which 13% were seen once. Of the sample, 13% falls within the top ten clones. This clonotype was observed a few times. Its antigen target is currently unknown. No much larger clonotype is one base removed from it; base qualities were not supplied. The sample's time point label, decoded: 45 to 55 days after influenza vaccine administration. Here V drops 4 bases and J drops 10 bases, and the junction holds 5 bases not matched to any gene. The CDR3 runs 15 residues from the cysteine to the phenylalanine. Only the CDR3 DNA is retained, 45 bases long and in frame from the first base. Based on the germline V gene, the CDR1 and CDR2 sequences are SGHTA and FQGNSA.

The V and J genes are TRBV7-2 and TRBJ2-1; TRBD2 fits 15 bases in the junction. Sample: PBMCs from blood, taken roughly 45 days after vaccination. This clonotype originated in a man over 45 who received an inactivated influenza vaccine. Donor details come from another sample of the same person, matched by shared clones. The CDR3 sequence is CASSSGTSGGWEQFF. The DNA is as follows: TGTGCCAGCAGCTCCGGGACTAGCGGGGGGTGGGAGCAGTTCTTC.